The clone carrying this T cell receptor (beta chain) has ten or more counts. Antigen: not known. CDR1 and CDR2 from the germline V gene are SGHVS and FNYEAQ. The CDR3 spans 15 residues. V lost 7 bases and J lost 5; bases outside the gene matches: 12. This sample stems from a study of T cell repertoires in cytomegalovirus infection. Overall study: In public TCR beta signatures, there were indications of both CMV infection and matching HLA type. Broader study findings: HLA-C-restricted CMV clonotypes gave the most frequent clonotype in two of eight donors. Identification of carriers of CMV plus the relevant HLA was achieved through cumulative public TCR beta family frequency.

TCRdb analysed the reads with MiXCR anew, one entry per CDR3 protein. The data show some 440,000 distinct CDR3 sequences, 31% seen once. This receptor was taken from a human donor in good health (CMV status not recorded). Some clones in this sample may be carry-over from other donors' samples. Sequencing used PBMCs. The chain recombines TRBV7-6 with TRBJ2-5, with TRBD2 identical over 8 bases. CDR3 loop: CASTPSGGNTETQYF. DNA of the CDR3: TGTGCCAGCACCCCCTCGGGGGGGAATACCGAGACCCAGTACTTC.